Given below is one T cell receptor beta chain in context. Antigen specificity is unknown. Sequencing was performed with immunoSEQ multiplex PCR; in TCRdb, only in-frame clones are kept and a portion is missing. Found here are more than 100,000 clones, 70% to 90% of them singletons; the top ten hold 1.7%. This sample is drawn from a study of T cells in localized non-small cell lung cancer. This CDR3 comprises 11 residues. The V and J ends lost 1 base and 6 bases respectively, with 5 bases between them. Germline lookup yields CDR1 SGHNT and CDR2 YYREEE (reference sequence). Findings and limits, study-wide: An association was observed between higher blood T cell density and longer overall survival. Adjacent lung held a median roughly 50 of the top 100 tumor clones. Uninvolved nearby lung showed the greatest T cell clonality, exceeding that found in tumor. Sequencing covered just one tumor region, so heterogeneity cannot be ruled out.

The source material was peripheral blood, sampled before any cancer treatment. The receptor's source is a female donor at least 60 years old with stage I lung adenocarcinoma. This chain connects TRBV5-4 to TRBJ2-7; D gene uncertain. CDR3 amino acids: CASSLSGEQYF. In DNA, the CDR3 is TGTGCCAGCAGCTTGTCTGGCGAGCAGTACTTC.